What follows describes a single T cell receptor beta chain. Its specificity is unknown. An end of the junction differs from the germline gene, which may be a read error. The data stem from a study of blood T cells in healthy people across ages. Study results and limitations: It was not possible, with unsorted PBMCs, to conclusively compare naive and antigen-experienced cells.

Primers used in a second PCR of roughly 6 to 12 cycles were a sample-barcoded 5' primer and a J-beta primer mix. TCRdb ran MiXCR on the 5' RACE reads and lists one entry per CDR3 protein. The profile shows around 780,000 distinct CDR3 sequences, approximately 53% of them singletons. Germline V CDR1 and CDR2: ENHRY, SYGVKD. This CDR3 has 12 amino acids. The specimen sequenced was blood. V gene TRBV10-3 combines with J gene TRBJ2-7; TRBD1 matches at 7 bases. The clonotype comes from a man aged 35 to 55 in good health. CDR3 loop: CAVSTGDYEQYF. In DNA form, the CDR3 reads TGTGCCGTCAGTACAGGGGACTACGAGCAGTACTTC.